Following are 9 T cell receptor beta chains from one sample sequenced in a study of shared clonotypes between healthy human individuals (dated by TCRdb to 2019 to 2021). For the CD8 naive samples, CD45RO-negative cells were positively selected for CCR7, yielding a CD45RA+CCR7+ population from which TemRA cells were excluded. Preparation of the library involved the immunoSEQ multiplex PCR assay. Here the immuneACCESS table is served through TCRdb, limited to in-frame sequences with V and J called. Missing clones are a known gap in these copies; in checked studies unresolved V genes cover under half, and the rest lacks a known reason. The sample includes more than 2 million clones, with over 85% observed a single time. The ten largest clones take up around 1.1% of the sample. Sample: naive CD8+ T cells sorted from blood. Interpreted using the paper, the cell subset or site label stands for: CD45RA+CCR7+. These TCRs come from a man younger than 35 in good health.

V gene TRBV6-6 combines with J gene TRBJ2-1; 12 bases agree with TRBD2. CDR3 size: 15 residues. CDR1 is MNHNY, CDR2 SVGAGI, per germline (reference sequence). J was trimmed by 3 bases and V by 8 bases; bases with no gene match: 5. As DNA, the CDR3 is TGTGCCAGCGAGGGGACTAGCGGGTACTACAATGAGCAGTTCTTC. Its protein product is CASEGTSGYYNEQFF.

The chain is built from TRBV10-3 and TRBJ2-2; D not resolved. From germline, CDR1 is ENHRY and CDR2 SYGVKD. The CDR3 covers 14 residues. V lost 0 bases to trimming and J lost 4 bases, with 6 bases between them. The CDR3 protein is CAISESGITGELFF. The DNA of the CDR3 is TGTGCCATCAGTGAGTCGGGCATCACCGGGGAGCTGTTTTTT.

CDR3 nucleotide sequence: TGTGCCAGCAGTGAATTCGCGGGGGGCACAGATACGCAGTATTTT. It is translated as CASSEFAGGTDTQYF. The V gene is TRBV2, the J gene TRBJ2-3; 7 bases are shared with TRBD2. The CDR3 sequence is 15 residues long. Germline V lookup: CDR1 SNHLY, CDR2 FYNNEI. V dropped 2 bases and J dropped 1; count of bases not matched to a gene: 3. The whole variable domain, filled in from reference TRBV2 and TRBJ2-3, reads EPEVTQTPSHQVTQMGQEVILRCVPISNHLYFYWYRQILGQKVEFLVSFYNNEISEKSEIFDDQFSVERPDGSNFTLKIRSTKLEDSAMYFCASSEFAGGTDTQYFGPGTRLTVL.

This chain links TRBV14 with TRBJ2-3, with D tentatively TRBD1 (6 bases). In germline, CDR1 is SGHDN, CDR2 FVKESK. Trimming stripped 4 bases from V and 2 bases from J, with 16 bases between. This CDR3 has 16 amino acids. Written as DNA, the CDR3 is TGTGCCAGCAGCCCCTTGTCGGGACACCACACAGATACGCAGTATTTT. Amino acids: CASSPLSGHHTDTQYF.

The chain carries TRBV2 and TRBJ2-5; D ambiguous. CDR1 SNHLY and CDR2 FYNNEI come from the germline V gene. CDR3 length: 13 residues. The V gene lost 2 bases and the J gene lost 3 bases, with 7 bases spanning the gap. The CDR3 reads CASSENTKETQYF. Written as DNA, the CDR3 is TGTGCCAGCAGTGAAAACACGAAAGAGACCCAGTACTTC.

The chain joins TRBV7-2 to TRBJ2-5; D not resolved. Per germline, CDR1 SGHTA and CDR2 FQGNSA. The CDR3 is made up of 16 amino acids. V was cut by 1 base and J by 2 bases, with 14 bases left in between. The CDR3 DNA follows: TGTGCCAGCAGCTTAGACCGGAGCCCAGGACAAGAGACCCAGTACTTC. Amino acids: CASSLDRSPGQETQYF.

This chain connects TRBV7-9 to TRBJ2-5; D gene unclear. Trimming took off 4 bases at V and 0 bases at J, with 9 bases between the two ends. The CDR3 spans 14 residues. Germline CDR1 reads SEHNR; CDR2 reads FQNEAQ (reference sequence). DNA of the CDR3: TGTGCCAGCAGCTCGGACCTGGACCAAGAGACCCAGTACTTC. Residues: CASSSDLDQETQYF.

The rearrangement links TRBV13 to TRBJ1-1; 7 bases are shared with TRBD1. Germline V gene lookup returns CDR1 PRHDT and CDR2 FYEKMQ (reference sequence). The CDR3 consists of 15 residues. The trim removed 5 bases at V and 5 bases at J, leaving 11 bases unmatched. The CDR3 DNA sequence: TGTGCCAGCAGCCCAGACAGGGTAAGAGGTACTGAAGCTTTCTTT. It translates to CASSPDRVRGTEAFF.

The chain couples TRBV10-2 to TRBJ2-7, with D possibly TRBD2 on 5 matching bases. The V and J ends lost 0 bases and 6 bases respectively, with 6 bases between them. CDR1 and CDR2 from the germline V gene are WSHSY and SAAADI. This CDR3 region has 12 residues. This chain's CDR3 is CASSESGIEQYF. DNA of the CDR3: TGCGCCAGCAGTGAGTCCGGGATCGAGCAGTACTTC.